This TCR beta chain was captured in a study of vaccination and CD4 T cells after COVID-19. Study findings and constraints: Convalescent patients had a median around 90% of post-vaccine SARS-CoV-2-reactive clones that were detected only after vaccination, not before it.

Indicated treatment: approximately nine-day PBMC culture with coronavirus spike peptide pools or control peptides (ViraFEST assay). With peptide pools, ViraFEST first expanded antigen-specific T cells and afterwards sequenced their TCRs. Germline V gene data show CDR1 as SGHTA and CDR2 as FQGNSA. The V and J ends lost 1 base and 3 bases, in that order; junction bases with no gene match: 13. This CDR3 has 18 residues. The Oncomine TCR Beta short-read assay sequenced DNA from cultured CD4+ T cells. Cultured CD4+ T cells yielded the extracted genomic DNA. TCRdb itself ran the PCR reads through MiXCR, one entry per CDR3 protein. This table holds about 20,000 distinct CDR3 sequences, roughly 50% found once. A remark on this clonotype: The antigen is undetermined.

The J gene is TRBJ1-2, the V gene TRBV7-2, with 8 bases aligning to TRBD1. This clonotype was sampled from a human donor who had recovered from COVID-19. Material for sequencing was CD4+ T cells from blood, cultured in vitro. CDR3 DNA: TGTGCCAGCAGCTTAGTTGGCCCGGGGACAGGAGAGTACTATGGCTACACCTTC. It yields the protein CASSLVGPGTGEYYGYTF.